What follows are 15 T cell receptor beta chains derived from one specimen sequenced in a study of T cells in women clearing cervical HPV infection. Only in-frame clones appear in the TCRdb table, and some are missing; sequencing was by immunoSEQ multiplex PCR. This sample carries roughly 30,000 clones, with 3.5% going to the ten biggest clones. Sequenced sample: blood buffy coat. Source of these receptors: a woman between 18 and 70 years old with a cervical HPV16 infection that either progressed to CIN3+ or cleared (not recorded which).

A word on this clone: The read comes to an end 3 residues before the CDR3 does, leaving the germline J gene to fill in the end. The V call is TRBV6-1, the J call TRBJ1-2; D is ambiguous. The length of the CDR3 is 14 residues. CDR1 and CDR2 from the germline V gene are MNHNS and SASEGT. CDR3 sequence: CASSVGLAPDTYTF. The part of the CDR3 DNA that was read is TGTGCCAGCAGTGTAGGGCTAGCGCCAGATACC.

A note on this clone: The sequence runs out 3 residues before the end of the CDR3; the remainder is reconstructed from the germline J gene. This sample also contains other DNA sequences that code for the same CDR3. This chain links TRBV29-1 with TRBJ1-1; TRBD1 might be the D (5 bases). CDR1 is SQVTM, CDR2 ANQGSEA, per germline. V lost 0 bases and J 3 bases, leaving 11 bases between the germline ends. The CDR3 is made up of 14 amino acids. The CDR3 region is CSVEDRAGDTEAFF. The sequenced CDR3 bases are TGCAGCGTTGAAGACAGGGCGGGGGACACTGAA.

For this clone: The observed sequence ends 3 residues before the CDR3 terminus, with the missing tail filled in from the germline J gene. The V and J genes are TRBV5-4 and TRBJ2-7; D unclear. CDR1 and CDR2 from the germline V gene are SGHNT and YYREEE (reference sequence). This CDR3 is 16 amino acids long. Between the trimmed V and J ends, which lost 0 bases and 0 bases, there was a span of 13 bases. The DNA read from the CDR3 is TGTGCCAGCAGCTTGGAGGGCTATTTGAACTCCTACGAG. Its protein is CASSLEGYLNSYE. The complete CDR3 reads CASSLEGYLNSYEQYF.

On this clone: Read coverage stops 3 residues before the CDR3 terminus; the germline J gene supplies the remainder. The rearrangement uses TRBV2 and TRBJ1-5, with 8 nucleotides matching TRBD1. Germline V CDR1 and CDR2: SNHLY, FYNNEI. The CDR3 is 15 amino acids. The V segment lost 5 bases and the J segment 4 bases; nucleotides outside the gene matches: 7. The CDR3 DNA, read in part, is TGTGCCAGCAGTCGAGGACAGGGAGGTAATCAGCCC. Translated, it gives CASSRGQGGNQP. The complete CDR3 sequence is CASSRGQGGNQPQHF.

Note on this clone: From the germline J gene comes the end of the CDR3, since the read stops 3 residues before it. The chain is built from TRBV7-3 and TRBJ1-6, with D perhaps TRBD1 (5 bases). The V and J ends lost 0 bases and 10 bases respectively, with 10 bases between them. The CDR3 has 14 amino acids. CDR1 SGHTA and CDR2 FQGTGA come from the germline V gene. This CDR3 is CASSLTGVGSPLHF. CDR3 DNA (partial): TGTGCCAGCAGCTTAACAGGGGTGGGATCACCC.

For this clone: The read finishes 3 residues shy of the CDR3 end, and the germline J gene is used to complete it. V and J are TRBV5-1 and TRBJ1-1; a possible D gene is TRBD1 (5 bases). Trimming removed 5 bases from V and 5 bases from J, with 13 bases in between. Per germline, CDR1 SGHRS and CDR2 YFSETQ. The CDR3 is made up of 13 amino acids. Partial CDR3 DNA: TGCGCCAGCAGACCGGGGGAGGGGACTGAA. It translates to CASRPGEGTE. The entire CDR3 protein is CASRPGEGTEAFF.

As concerns this clone: At one boundary the junction diverges from the germline segment, which might be a read error. Read coverage stops 3 residues before the CDR3 terminus; the germline J gene supplies the remainder. This rearrangement joins TRBV5-1 to TRBJ2-7; 8 bases are a match to TRBD2. The germline V gene encodes CDR1 SGHRS and CDR2 YFSETQ. This CDR3 has 14 residues. The covered CDR3 bases are TGCGCCAGCAGCTCCGGGACTAGTTCCTCCGAG. Protein: CASSSGTSSSE. The entire CDR3 sequence reads CASSSGTSSSEQYF.

Regarding this clone: The CDR3 end lies 3 residues beyond the end of the read and is filled in from the germline J gene. The chain combines TRBV29-1 with TRBJ2-1; TRBD2 agrees at 8 bases. The CDR3 runs 15 residues. The junction had 17 bases not matched to a gene; V was cut back by 7 bases and J by 9 bases. Germline V gives CDR1 SQVTM, CDR2 ANQGSEA. CDR3 in amino acids: CSAGFGVAGTGEQFF. The DNA read from the CDR3 is TGCAGCGCTGGGTTTGGGGTAGCGGGAACGGGTGAG.

In regard to this clone: The read halts 3 residues ahead of the CDR3 end, with the missing end drawn from the germline J gene. The V and J genes are TRBV30 and TRBJ2-4; 10 positions agree with TRBD1. Germline CDR1 is GTSNPN and CDR2 is SVGIG (reference sequence). This CDR3 is built from 17 residues. The CDR3 sequence: CAWGTSGTGAKGYGQYF. The CDR3 bases that were read are TGTGCCTGGGGAACATCCGGGACAGGGGCAAAGGGCTATGGT.

CDR3 sequence: CASSLARVDTGELFF. Incomplete CDR3 DNA: TGTGCCAGCAGCTTAGCTAGGGTCGACACCGGGGAG. The chain combines TRBV7-2 with TRBJ2-2; unclear D gene. The read comes to an end 3 residues before the CDR3 does, leaving the germline J gene to fill in the end. The germline gives CDR1 SGHTA, CDR2 FQGNSA. The CDR3 has 15 amino acids. The V end lost 0 bases, the J end lost 3 bases, and 8 bases lay between the germline ends.

Remarks on this clone: The read ends 3 residues early relative to the CDR3; the germline J gene fills the gap. The chain joins TRBV20-1 to TRBJ2-7; D possibly corresponds to TRBD2 (5 bases). V lost 0 bases, J lost 3 bases, and 18 bases lay in between. Germline CDR1 is DFQATT and CDR2 is SNEGSKA (reference sequence). The CDR3 sequence is 16 residues long. CDR3 DNA, as far as it was read: TGCAGTGCTAGAGATGCCCTCGAGGGTGATTTCTACGAG. It codes for CSARDALEGDFYE. The whole CDR3 sequence reads CSARDALEGDFYEQYF.

The CDR3 DNA, read in part, is TGTGCCAGCAGCTTATACGGTCGGGGTGGAAATACG. Translation: CASSLYGRGGNT. The complete CDR3 reads CASSLYGRGGNTQYF. The chain has TRBV7-3 and TRBJ2-3; D perhaps matches TRBD2 (5 bases). The CDR3 goes on 3 residues after the read ends, and that part is filled in from the germline J gene. V shed 2 bases and J shed 7 bases, with 16 bases lying between them. The CDR3 sequence is 15 residues long. The germline V gene encodes CDR1 SGHTA and CDR2 FQGTGA. Drawing the rest from reference TRBV7-3 and TRBJ2-3, the complete variable domain is GAGVSQTPSNKVTEKGKYVELRCDPISGHTALYWYRQSLGQGPEFLIYFQGTGAADDSGLPNDRFFAVRPEGSVSTLKIQRTERGDSAVYLCASSLYGRGGNTQYFGPGTRLTVL.

Concerning this clone: The CDR3 end lies 3 residues beyond the end of the read and is filled in from the germline J gene. The chain links TRBV5-1 to TRBJ2-3, with D possibly matching TRBD1 (6 bases). CDR3 length: 14 amino acids. Germline values: CDR1 SGHRS, CDR2 YFSETQ. The CDR3 region is CATLLPGVNQPQYF. CDR3 DNA, as far as it was read: TGCGCCACCCTCCTCCCAGGGGTAAATCAGCCG.

Worth noting for this clone: The read falls 3 residues short of the CDR3 end, and the missing part is taken from the germline J gene. The chain couples TRBV30 to TRBJ2-1; a weak D match, TRBD1 (6 bases). The CDR3 loop spans 13 amino acids. Trimming removed 8 bases from V and 2 bases from J, with 13 bases in between. Germline V lookup: CDR1 GTSNPN, CDR2 SVGIG (reference sequence). CDR3 DNA (partial): TGTGCCGGAACAGGGATGACCTACAATGAG. Its translation is CAGTGMTYNE. The complete CDR3 sequence is CAGTGMTYNEQFF.

On this clone: The read finishes 3 residues shy of the CDR3 end, and the germline J gene is used to complete it. This chain joins TRBV7-9 and TRBJ1-2; D is unresolved. The CDR3 extends over 12 amino acids. Germline V gene lookup returns CDR1 SEHNR and CDR2 FQNEAQ (reference sequence). CDR3 bases read: TGTGCCAGCAGCTCCCTCACAGATACC. This encodes CASSSLTDT. The whole CDR3 region reads CASSSLTDTYTF.